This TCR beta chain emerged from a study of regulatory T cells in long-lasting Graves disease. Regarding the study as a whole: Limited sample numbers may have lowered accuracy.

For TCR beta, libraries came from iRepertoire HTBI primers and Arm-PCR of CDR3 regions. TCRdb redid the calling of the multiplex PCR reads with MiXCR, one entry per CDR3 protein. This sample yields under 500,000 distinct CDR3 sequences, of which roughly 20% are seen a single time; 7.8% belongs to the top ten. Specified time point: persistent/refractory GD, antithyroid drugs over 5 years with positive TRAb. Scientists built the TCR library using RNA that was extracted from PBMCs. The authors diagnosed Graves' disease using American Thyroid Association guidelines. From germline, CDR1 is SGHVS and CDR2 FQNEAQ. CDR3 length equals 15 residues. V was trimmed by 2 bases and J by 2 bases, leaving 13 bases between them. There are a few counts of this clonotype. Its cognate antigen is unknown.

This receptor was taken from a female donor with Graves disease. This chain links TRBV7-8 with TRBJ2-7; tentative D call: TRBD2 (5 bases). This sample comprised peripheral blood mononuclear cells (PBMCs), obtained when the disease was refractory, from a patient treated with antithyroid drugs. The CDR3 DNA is TGTGCCAGCAGCTTAAGGCCTAGCTTTGCCTACGAGCAGTACTTC. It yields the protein CASSLRPSFAYEQYF. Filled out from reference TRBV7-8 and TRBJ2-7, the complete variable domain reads GAGVSQSPRYKVAKRGQDVALRCDPISGHVSLFWYQQALGQGPEFLTYFQNEAQLDKSGLPSDRFFAERPEGSVSTLKIQRTQQEDSAVYLCASSLRPSFAYEQYFGPGTRLTVT.